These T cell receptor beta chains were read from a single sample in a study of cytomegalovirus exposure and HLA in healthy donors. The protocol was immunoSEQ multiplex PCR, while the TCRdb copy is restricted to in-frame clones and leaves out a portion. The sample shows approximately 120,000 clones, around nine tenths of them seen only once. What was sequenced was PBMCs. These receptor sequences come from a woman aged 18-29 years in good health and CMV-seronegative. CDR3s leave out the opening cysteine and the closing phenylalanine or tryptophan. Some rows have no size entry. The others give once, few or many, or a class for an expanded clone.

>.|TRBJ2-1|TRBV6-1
ASIKTGLADNEQF
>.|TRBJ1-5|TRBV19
ASSDRDSDDKNQPQH
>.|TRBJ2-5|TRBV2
ASSPRGETQY
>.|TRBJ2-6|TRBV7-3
ASSLGPSGANVLT
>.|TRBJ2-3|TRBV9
ASSVSKRESQDTQY
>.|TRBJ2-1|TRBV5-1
ASSPRQISYNEQF
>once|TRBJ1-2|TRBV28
ASSLLRTNYGYT
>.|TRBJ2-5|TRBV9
ASSDENGGNQETQY
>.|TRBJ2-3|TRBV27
ASGPGLPGDTQY
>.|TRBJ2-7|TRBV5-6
ASSWPGSPYEQY
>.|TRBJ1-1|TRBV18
ASSPLTGEAF
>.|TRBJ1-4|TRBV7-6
ASSRSHRPTNEKLF
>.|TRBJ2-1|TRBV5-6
ASSLIYGGENNEQF
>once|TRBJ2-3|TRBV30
AWSVLRDTQY
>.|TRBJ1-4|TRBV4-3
ASSQGQNATNEKLF
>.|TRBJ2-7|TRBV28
ASNGGGARSEQY
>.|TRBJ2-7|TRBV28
ASRGGTGFHEQY
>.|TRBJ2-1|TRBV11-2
ASSLVAGGYNEQF
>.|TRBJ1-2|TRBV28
ASSRDSFNAIYGYT
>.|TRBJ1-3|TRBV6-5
ASTDRAYGNTIY
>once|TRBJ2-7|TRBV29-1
SVELVRSGLSYEQY
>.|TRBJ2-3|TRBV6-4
ARNRRVAGPTCPTDTQY
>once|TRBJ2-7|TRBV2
ASRGTSKNYEQY
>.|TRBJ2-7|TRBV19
ASSIDSSSYEQY
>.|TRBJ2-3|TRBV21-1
ASRPGLAGPTSTDTQY
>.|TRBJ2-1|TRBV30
ACSSGTGYYNEQF
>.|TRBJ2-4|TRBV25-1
ASSEPGLDYAKNIQY
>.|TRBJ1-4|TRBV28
ASSLSGGTNEKLF
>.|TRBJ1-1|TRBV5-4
ASRLGTDLGNTEAF
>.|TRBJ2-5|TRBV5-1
ASSFGTGRSETQY
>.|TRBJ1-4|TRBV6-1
ASSEIGGIEKLF
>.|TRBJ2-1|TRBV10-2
ASLGRKREASRNEQF
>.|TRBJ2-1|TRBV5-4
ASSFKQGRNEQF
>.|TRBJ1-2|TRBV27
ASSPLAGYGYT
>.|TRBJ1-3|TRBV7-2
ASSLGRGRSTIY
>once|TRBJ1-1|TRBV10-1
ASSVSIMNTEAF
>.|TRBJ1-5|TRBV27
ASSLFRGDQPQH
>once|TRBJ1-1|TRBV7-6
ASSLTGWGTEAF
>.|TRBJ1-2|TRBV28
ASSVGDRGPGYT
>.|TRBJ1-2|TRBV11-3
ASSLPSHVNRNYGYT
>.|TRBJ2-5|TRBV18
ASSPQWTGSQETQY
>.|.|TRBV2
ASSVITGGGGYEQY
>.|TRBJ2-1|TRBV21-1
ASSKPRPGQGVQPYNEQF
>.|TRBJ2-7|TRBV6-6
ASSPTSGGAKEQY
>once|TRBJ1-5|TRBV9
ASSRTGQNQPQH
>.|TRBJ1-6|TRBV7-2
ASSRDRLPLH
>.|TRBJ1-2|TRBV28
ASSPPGLSLDGYT
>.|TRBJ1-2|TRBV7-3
ASSLTPRGIEGYT
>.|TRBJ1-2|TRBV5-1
ASSLEQVWSGYT
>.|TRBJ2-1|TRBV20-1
SATPGTQQF
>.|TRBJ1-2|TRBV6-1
ATDTGGGGYT
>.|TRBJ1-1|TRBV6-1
ASSEGAPNRGPREGTEAF